The sequence of this TCR beta chain was determined in a study of sequential checkpoint blockade in melanoma. Study information: Patients were randomized 1:1 to nivolumab-then-ipilimumab or ipilimumab-then-nivolumab first-line.

The method was immunoSEQ multiplex PCR; TCRdb's version includes in-frame clones alone and lacks a portion of them. The profile shows fewer than 25,000 clones, 75% to 90% of them singletons. Noted treatment: randomized to nivolumab then ipilimumab (arm A) or the reverse (arm B). Live CD3+CD8+ CD19− CD56− cells were sorted from PBMCs. Per the germline V gene, CDR1 is SQVTM and CDR2 is ANQGSEA. CDR3 size: 13 residues. The ends lost 7 bases at V and 5 bases at J; junction bases unmatched: 9. This TCR was sampled from a human donor with melanoma. This chain joins TRBV29-1 and TRBJ2-3, with 7 positions matching TRBD2. The material sequenced was CD8+ T cells sorted from blood (inferred from file names), taken from a patient given nivolumab and ipilimumab in sequence. The DNA for the CDR3 is TGCAGCGCCGAGCGGGACTCCCAAGATACGCAGTATTTT. Its translation: CSAERDSQDTQYF.